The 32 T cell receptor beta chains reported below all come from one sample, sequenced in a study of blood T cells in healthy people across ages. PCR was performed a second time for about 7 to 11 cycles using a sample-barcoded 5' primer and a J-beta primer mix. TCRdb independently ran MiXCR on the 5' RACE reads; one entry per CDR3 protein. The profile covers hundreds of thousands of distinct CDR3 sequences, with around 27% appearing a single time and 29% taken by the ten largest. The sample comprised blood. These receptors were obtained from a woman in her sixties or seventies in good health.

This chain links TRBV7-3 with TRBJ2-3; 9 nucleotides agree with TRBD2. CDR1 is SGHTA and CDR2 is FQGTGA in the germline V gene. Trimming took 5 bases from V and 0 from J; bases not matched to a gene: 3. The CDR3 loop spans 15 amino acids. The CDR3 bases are TGTGCCAGCAGCCGTAGCGGGGGTAGCACAGATACGCAGTATTTT. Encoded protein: CASSRSGGSTDTQYF.

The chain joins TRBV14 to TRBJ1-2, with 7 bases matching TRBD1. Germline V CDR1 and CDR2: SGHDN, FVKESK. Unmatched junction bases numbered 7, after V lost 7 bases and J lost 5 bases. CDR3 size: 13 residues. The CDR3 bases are TGTGCCAGCACCCGCCAGGGGGGATATGGCTACACCTTC. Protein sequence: CASTRQGGYGYTF.

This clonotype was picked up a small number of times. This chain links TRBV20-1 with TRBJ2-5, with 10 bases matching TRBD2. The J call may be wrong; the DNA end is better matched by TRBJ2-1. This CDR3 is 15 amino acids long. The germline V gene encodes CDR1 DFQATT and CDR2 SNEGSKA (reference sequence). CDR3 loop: CSASPASGSDDEQFF. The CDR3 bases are TGCAGTGCTAGCCCCGCTAGCGGGAGTGACGATGAGCAGTTCTTC.

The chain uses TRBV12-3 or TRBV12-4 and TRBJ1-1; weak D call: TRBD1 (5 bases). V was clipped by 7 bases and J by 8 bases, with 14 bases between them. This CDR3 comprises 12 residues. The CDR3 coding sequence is TGTGCCAGCACCAAGGGGAGGAAGGAAGCTTTCTTT. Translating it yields CASTKGRKEAFF.

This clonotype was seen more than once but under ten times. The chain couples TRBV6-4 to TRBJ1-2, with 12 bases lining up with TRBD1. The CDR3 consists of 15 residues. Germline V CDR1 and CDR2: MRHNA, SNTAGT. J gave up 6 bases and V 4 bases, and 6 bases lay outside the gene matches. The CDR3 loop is CASSAGTGGADGYTF. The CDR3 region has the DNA TGTGCCAGCAGTGCCGGGACAGGGGGCGCCGATGGCTACACCTTC.

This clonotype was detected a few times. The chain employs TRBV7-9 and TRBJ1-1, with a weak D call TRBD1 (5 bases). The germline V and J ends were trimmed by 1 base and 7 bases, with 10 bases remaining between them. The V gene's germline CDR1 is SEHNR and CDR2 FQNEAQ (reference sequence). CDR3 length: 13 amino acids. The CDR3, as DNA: TGTGCCAGCAGCTTAGGTGGGCAGGGTGAAGCTTTCTTT. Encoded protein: CASSLGGQGEAFF.

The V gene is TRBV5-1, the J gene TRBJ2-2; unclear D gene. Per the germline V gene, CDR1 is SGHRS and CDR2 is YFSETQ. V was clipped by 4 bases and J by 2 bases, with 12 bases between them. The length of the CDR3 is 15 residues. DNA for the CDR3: TGCGCCAGCAGCAAGTGGGCCGTCAACACCGGGGAGCTGTTTTTT. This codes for CASSKWAVNTGELFF.

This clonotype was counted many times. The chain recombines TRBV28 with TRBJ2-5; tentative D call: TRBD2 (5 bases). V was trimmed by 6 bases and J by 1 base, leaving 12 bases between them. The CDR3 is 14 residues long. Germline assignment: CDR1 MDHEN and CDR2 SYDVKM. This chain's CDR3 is CASRAPRAQETQYF. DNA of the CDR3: TGTGCCAGCAGAGCCCCGAGGGCCCAAGAGACCCAGTACTTC. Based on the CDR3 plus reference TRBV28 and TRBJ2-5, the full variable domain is DVKVTQSSRYLVKRTGEKVFLECVQDMDHENMFWYRQDPGLGLRLIYFSYDVKMKEKGDIPEGYSVSREKKERFSLILESASTNQTSMYLCASRAPRAQETQYFGPGTRLLVL.

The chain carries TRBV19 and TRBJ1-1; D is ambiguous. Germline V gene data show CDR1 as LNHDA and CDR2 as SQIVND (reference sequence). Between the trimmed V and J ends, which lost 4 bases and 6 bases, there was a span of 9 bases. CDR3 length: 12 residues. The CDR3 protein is CASSTLSPEAFF. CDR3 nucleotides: TGTGCCAGTAGTACCCTCAGCCCTGAAGCTTTCTTT.

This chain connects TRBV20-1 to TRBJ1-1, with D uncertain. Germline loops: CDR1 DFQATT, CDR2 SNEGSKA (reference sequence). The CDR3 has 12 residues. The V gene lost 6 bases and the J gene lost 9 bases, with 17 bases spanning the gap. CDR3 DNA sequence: TGCAGTGCCCCTGACCCAACACTGAAAGCTTTCTTT. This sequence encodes CSAPDPTLKAFF.

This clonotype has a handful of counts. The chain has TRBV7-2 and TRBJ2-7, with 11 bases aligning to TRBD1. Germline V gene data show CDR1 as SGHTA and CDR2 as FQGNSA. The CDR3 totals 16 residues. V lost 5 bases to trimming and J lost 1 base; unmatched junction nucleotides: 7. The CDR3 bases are TGTGCCAGCAGCCCGACCGGGACAGGGGGATCCTACGAGCAGTACTTC. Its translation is CASSPTGTGGSYEQYF.

The CDR3, as DNA: TGCAGTGCTAGCGGGGGCAAAAACATTCAGTACTTC. It translates to CSASGGKNIQYF. The gene calls are TRBV20-1 and TRBJ2-4, with D maybe TRBD2 (6 bases). Germline assignment: CDR1 DFQATT and CDR2 SNEGSKA (reference sequence). The CDR3 has 12 amino acids. V lost 3 bases, J lost 3 bases, and 6 bases lay in between.

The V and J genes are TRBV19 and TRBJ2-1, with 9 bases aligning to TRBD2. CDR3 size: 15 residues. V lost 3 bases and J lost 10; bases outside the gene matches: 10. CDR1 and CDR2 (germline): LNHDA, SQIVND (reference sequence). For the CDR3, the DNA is TGTGCCAGTAGTATCGGGCGGACTAGCGTTATCGAGCAGTTCTTC. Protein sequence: CASSIGRTSVIEQFF.

CDR3 nucleotides: TGTGCCAGCAGCTTAAATAGGGCTAGCGGACCAGATACGCAGTATTTT. Translated: CASSLNRASGPDTQYF. V is TRBV7-3 and J is TRBJ2-3, with 7 nucleotides matching TRBD2. The CDR3 is made up of 16 amino acids. Trimming removed 1 base from V and 4 bases from J; junction bases left unmatched: 8. Germline V lookup: CDR1 SGHTA, CDR2 FQGTGA.

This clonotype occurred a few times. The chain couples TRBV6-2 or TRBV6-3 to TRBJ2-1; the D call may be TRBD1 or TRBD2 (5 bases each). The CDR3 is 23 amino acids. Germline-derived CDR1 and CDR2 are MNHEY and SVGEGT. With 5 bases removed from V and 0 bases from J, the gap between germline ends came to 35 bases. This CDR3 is CASSPLRSGMSGPHFSSYNEQFF. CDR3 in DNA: TGTGCCAGCAGTCCTCTTCGTTCCGGGATGTCGGGACCACATTTTAGCTCCTACAATGAGCAGTTCTTC.

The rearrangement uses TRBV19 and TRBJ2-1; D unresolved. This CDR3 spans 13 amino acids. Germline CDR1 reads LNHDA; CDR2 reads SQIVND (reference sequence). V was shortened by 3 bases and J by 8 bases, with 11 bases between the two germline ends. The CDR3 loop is CASSMGINDEQFF. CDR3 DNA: TGTGCCAGTAGTATGGGCATCAACGATGAGCAGTTCTTC.

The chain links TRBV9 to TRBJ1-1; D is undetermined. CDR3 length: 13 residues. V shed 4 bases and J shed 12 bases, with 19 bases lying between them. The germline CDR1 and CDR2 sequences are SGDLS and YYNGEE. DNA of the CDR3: TGTGCCAGCAGCCCCTCAAAGGAGAGGGATACTTTCTTT. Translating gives CASSPSKERDTFF.

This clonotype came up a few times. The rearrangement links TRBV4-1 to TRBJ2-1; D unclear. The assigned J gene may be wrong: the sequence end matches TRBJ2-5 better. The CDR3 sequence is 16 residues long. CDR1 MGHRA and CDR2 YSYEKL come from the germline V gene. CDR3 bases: TGCGCCAGCAGCCCGGTCGAGACCCTACTCCAAGAGACCCAGTACTTC. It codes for CASSPVETLLQETQYF.

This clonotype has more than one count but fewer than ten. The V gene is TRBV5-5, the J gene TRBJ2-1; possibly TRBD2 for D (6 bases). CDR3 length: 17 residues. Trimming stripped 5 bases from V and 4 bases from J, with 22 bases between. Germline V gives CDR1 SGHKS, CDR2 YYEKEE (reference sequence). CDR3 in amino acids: CASSSPGRDATYNEQFF. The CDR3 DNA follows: TGTGCCAGCAGTTCCCCAGGGCGGGACGCCACTTACAATGAGCAGTTCTTC.

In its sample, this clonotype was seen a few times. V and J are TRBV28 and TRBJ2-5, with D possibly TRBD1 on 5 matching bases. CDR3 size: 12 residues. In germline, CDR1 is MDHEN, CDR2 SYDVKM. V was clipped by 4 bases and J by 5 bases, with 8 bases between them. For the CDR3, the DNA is TGTGCCAGCAGTTCAGGGCGGGAGACCCAGTACTTC. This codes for CASSSGRETQYF.

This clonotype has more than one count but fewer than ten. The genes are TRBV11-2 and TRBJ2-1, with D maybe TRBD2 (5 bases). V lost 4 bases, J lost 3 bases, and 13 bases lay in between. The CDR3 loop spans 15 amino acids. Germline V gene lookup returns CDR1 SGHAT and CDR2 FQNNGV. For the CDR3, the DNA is TGTGCCAGCAGCTCTGGACTCTTTGACTACAATGAGCAGTTCTTC. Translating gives CASSSGLFDYNEQFF.

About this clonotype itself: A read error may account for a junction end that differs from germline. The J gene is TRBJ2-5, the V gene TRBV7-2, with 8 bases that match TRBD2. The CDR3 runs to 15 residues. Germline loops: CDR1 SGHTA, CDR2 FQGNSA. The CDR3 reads CATSFGGRIGETQYF. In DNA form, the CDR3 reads TGTGCCACCAGCTTCGGCGGGAGGATCGGGGAGACCCAGTACTTC.

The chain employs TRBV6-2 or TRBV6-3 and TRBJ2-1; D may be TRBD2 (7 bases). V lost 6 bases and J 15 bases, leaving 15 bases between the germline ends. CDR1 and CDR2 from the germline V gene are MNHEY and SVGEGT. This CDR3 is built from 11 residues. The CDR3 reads CASRDREGGFF. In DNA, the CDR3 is TGTGCCAGCAGAGATAGGGAGGGGGGGTTCTTC.

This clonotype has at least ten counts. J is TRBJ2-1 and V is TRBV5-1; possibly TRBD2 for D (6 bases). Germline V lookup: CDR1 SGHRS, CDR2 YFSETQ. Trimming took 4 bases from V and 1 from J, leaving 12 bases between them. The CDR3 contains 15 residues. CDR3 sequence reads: CASSRAGGSYNEQFF. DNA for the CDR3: TGCGCCAGCAGCCGAGCGGGTGGATCCTACAATGAGCAGTTCTTC.

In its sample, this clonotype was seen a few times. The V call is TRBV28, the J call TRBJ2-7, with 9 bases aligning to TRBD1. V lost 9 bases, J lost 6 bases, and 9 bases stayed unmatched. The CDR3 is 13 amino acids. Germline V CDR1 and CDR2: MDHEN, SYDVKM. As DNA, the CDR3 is TGTGCCAGTACCTGGGACAGGGACTGCGAGCAGTACTTC. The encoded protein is CASTWDRDCEQYF.

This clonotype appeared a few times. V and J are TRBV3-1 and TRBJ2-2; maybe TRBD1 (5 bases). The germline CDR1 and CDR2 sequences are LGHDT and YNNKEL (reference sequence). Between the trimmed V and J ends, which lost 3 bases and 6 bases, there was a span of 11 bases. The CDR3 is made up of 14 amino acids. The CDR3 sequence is CASSHRDRAGELFF. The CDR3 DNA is TGTGCCAGCAGCCACAGGGATAGGGCCGGGGAGCTGTTTTTT.

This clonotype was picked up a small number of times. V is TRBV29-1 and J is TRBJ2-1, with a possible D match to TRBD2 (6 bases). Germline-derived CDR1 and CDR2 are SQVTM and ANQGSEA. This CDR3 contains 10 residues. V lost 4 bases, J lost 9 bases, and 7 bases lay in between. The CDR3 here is CSVAGVEQFF. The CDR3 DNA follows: TGCAGCGTTGCGGGAGTTGAGCAGTTCTTC.

The CDR3 region is CASSSAGIPNYEQYF. In DNA form, the CDR3 reads TGTGCCAGCAGTTCCGCGGGAATCCCCAACTACGAGCAGTACTTC. The J gene is TRBJ2-5, the V gene TRBV28; possible D gene TRBD2, 6 bases. The assigned J gene may be wrong: the sequence end matches TRBJ2-7 better. CDR1 is MDHEN and CDR2 is SYDVKM in the germline V gene. There are 15 residues in the CDR3.

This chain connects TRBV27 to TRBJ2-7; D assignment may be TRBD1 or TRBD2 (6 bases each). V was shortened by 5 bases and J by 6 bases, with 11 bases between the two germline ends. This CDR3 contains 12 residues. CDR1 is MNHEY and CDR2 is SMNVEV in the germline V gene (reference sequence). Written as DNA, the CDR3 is TGTGCCAGCAGTCTACAGGGAGGCGAGCAGTACTTC. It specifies CASSLQGGEQYF.

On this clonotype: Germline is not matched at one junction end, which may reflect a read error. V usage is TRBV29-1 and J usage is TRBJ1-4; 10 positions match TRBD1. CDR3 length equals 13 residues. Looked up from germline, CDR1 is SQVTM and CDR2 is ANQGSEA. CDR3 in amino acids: CSARDRGNGKLFF. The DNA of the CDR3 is TGCAGCGCCCGGGACAGGGGAAATGGAAAACTGTTTTTT.

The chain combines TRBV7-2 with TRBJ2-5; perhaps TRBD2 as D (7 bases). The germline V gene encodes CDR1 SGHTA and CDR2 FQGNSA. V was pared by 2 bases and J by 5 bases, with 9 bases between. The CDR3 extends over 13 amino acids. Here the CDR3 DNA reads TGTGCCAGCAGCTTAAAGGGGGGGGAGACCCAGTACTTC. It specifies CASSLKGGETQYF.

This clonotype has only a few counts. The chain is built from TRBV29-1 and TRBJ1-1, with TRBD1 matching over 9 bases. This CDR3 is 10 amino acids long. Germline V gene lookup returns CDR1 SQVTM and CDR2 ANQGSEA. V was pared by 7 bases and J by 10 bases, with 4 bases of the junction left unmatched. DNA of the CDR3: TGCAGCGCATACAGGGGGCGAGCTTTCTTT. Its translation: CSAYRGRAFF.